Presented here are 12 T cell receptor beta chains from one specimen sequenced in a study of early T cells in non-severe SARS-CoV-2 infection. TCRdb itself ran the 5' RACE reads through MiXCR, one entry per CDR3 protein. This table has tens of thousands of distinct CDR3 sequences, around 8.5% appearing once. Sequencing was carried out using whole blood. Receptor source: an adult who was a healthcare worker with PCR-confirmed SARS-CoV-2 infection or an uninfected control (not recorded which).

V gene TRBV7-2 combines with J gene TRBJ1-1; D remains unclear. The CDR3 runs 12 residues. The V gene's germline CDR1 is SGHTA and CDR2 FQGNSA. With 1 base removed from V and 7 bases from J, the gap between germline ends came to 7 bases. The CDR3 DNA follows: TGTGCCAGCAGCTTAGGGCCGAGTGAAGCTTTCTTT. Protein product: CASSLGPSEAFF. Based on the CDR3 plus reference TRBV7-2 and TRBJ1-1, the full variable domain is GAGVSQSPSNKVTEKGKDVELRCDPISGHTALYWYRQSLGQGLEFLIYFQGNSAPDKSGLPSDRFSAERTGGSVSTLTIQRTQQEDSAVYLCASSLGPSEAFFGQGTRLTVV.

This clonotype was seen at least ten times. The V gene is TRBV12-3 or TRBV12-4, the J gene TRBJ1-5, with D tentatively TRBD1 (5 bases). V was clipped by 1 base and J by 7 bases, with 14 bases between them. The CDR3 has 15 amino acids. CDR3 amino acids: CASSLGPGGWQPQHF. The CDR3 DNA reads TGTGCCAGCAGTTTAGGCCCCGGGGGGTGGCAGCCCCAGCATTTT.

There are many counts of this clonotype. This chain uses TRBV27 with TRBJ2-3; D may match TRBD1 or TRBD2 (5 bases each). CDR3 length: 14 residues. V was trimmed by 3 bases and J by 0 bases, leaving 7 bases between them. Germline V gene data show CDR1 as MNHEY and CDR2 as SMNVEV (reference sequence). CDR3 DNA: TGTGCCAGCAGTTTTCGGGACAGCACAGATACGCAGTATTTT. Translated, it gives CASSFRDSTDTQYF.

This clonotype was found a few times. The V and J genes are TRBV5-1 and TRBJ1-2; 7 positions match TRBD1. Germline V gives CDR1 SGHRS, CDR2 YFSETQ. With V trimmed by 4 bases and J by 2 bases, 5 bases remained unmatched. This CDR3 is built from 14 residues. The CDR3 nucleotides are TGCGCCAGCAGCAAACTACAGGGGAACTATGGCTACACCTTC. Translation: CASSKLQGNYGYTF.

This clonotype was detected many times. V usage is TRBV3-1 and J usage is TRBJ2-4, with TRBD1 identical over 9 bases. The germline CDR1 and CDR2 sequences are LGHDT and YNNKEL (reference sequence). This CDR3 is built from 13 residues. V shed 5 bases, J shed 6 bases, and the junction held 2 bases outside the gene matches. CDR3 protein: CASSVTGGNIQYF. The CDR3 nucleotides read TGTGCCAGCAGCGTGACAGGGGGAAACATTCAGTACTTC.

The chain employs TRBV7-9 and TRBJ1-4; D call uncertain. The V and J ends lost 2 bases and 5 bases respectively, with 15 bases between them. This CDR3 is 16 amino acids long. CDR1 is SEHNR and CDR2 is FQNEAQ in the germline V gene (reference sequence). CDR3 sequence (DNA): TGTGCCAGCAGCTTAACCCCTTCCCCCCAGAATGAAAAACTGTTTTTT. Translation: CASSLTPSPQNEKLFF.

With respect to this clonotype: This may be a read error, as it is one base from a much larger clone. The chain recombines TRBV5-1 with TRBJ2-3, with 10 bases aligning to TRBD2. CDR1 and CDR2 from the germline V gene are SGHRS and YFSETQ. CDR3 size: 18 residues. Losses at the gene ends were 0 bases for V and 0 bases for J; bases not matched to a gene: 7. The CDR3 spells CASSLEGLAVLSTDTQYF. The CDR3 DNA reads TGCGCCAGCAGCTTGGAAGGACTAGCGGTACTTAGCACAGATACGCAGTATTTT. Full variable domain (missing parts from reference TRBV5-1 and TRBJ2-3): KAGVTQTPRYLIKTRGQQVTLSCSPISGHRSVSWYQQTPGQGLQFLFEYFSETQRNKGNFPGRFSGRQFSNSRSEMNVSTLELGDSALYLCASSLEGLAVLSTDTQYFGPGTRLTVL.

This clonotype was seen at least ten times. The CDR3 DNA sequence: TGTGCCAGTTCGGACACGGGGGGTTATCAGCCCCAGCATTTT. Its protein is CASSDTGGYQPQHF. This chain connects TRBV6-6 to TRBJ1-5; perhaps TRBD1 as D (5 bases). The germline gives CDR1 MNHNY, CDR2 SVGAGI (reference sequence). The ends were cut back, 9 bases at V and 5 bases at J, with 17 bases in the middle. CDR3 length: 14 amino acids.

This chain connects TRBV20-1 to TRBJ2-3, with D unclear. The CDR3 is made up of 13 amino acids. Germline V gives CDR1 DFQATT, CDR2 SNEGSKA (reference sequence). V dropped 6 bases and J dropped 2 bases, with 12 bases sitting between them. The CDR3 reads CSALPEDTDTQYF. The DNA of the CDR3 is TGCAGTGCCCTCCCCGAGGACACAGATACGCAGTATTTT.

This clonotype was seen only a few times. The genes are TRBV24-1 and TRBJ1-4, with a tentative D call TRBD1 (5 bases). The CDR3 contains 17 residues. Germline V gives CDR1 KGHDR, CDR2 SFDVKD. V dropped 7 bases and J dropped 2 bases, with 19 bases sitting between them. The CDR3 DNA reads as TGTGCCACCAGCTACCGGGACCCGAGGGCGACTAATGAAAAACTGTTTTTT. This sequence encodes CATSYRDPRATNEKLFF.

The chain couples TRBV12-3 or TRBV12-4 to TRBJ2-5; D uncertain. V gave up 3 bases and J gave up 5 bases, with 7 bases separating them. The CDR3 length is 12 residues. The CDR3 spells CASSFAFETQYF. Here the CDR3 DNA reads TGTGCCAGCAGTTTCGCTTTTGAGACCCAGTACTTC.

The chain combines TRBV6-1 with TRBJ2-2; D ambiguous. There are 12 residues in the CDR3. CDR1 and CDR2 (germline): MNHNS, SASEGT. Trimming stripped 10 bases from V and 12 bases from J, with 18 bases between. The DNA for the CDR3 is TGTGCCATCTCTCCGCCCATCGGACAGCTGTTTTTT. Translating gives CAISPPIGQLFF.